A selection of T cell receptor beta chains follows, all from one sample in a study of T cells after yellow fever vaccination. Each CDR3 protein gets one entry after TCRdb re-called the 5' RACE reads with MiXCR. The table has approximately 180,000 distinct CDR3 sequences, approximately 6% seen once. The sample here was CD4+ T cells sorted from PBMCs, taken on the day of the first yellow fever vaccination. The origin of the receptors is a man aged 18 to 30 who received the YFV17D yellow fever vaccine. CDR3s include the opening cysteine and the closing phenylalanine or tryptophan. D genes are given only for firm matches. Where a row states a size, it is once, few, many or the class of an expanded clone; other rows omit it.

>many|14|TRBV11-3|TRBD2|TRBJ2-5
CASSSGGAQETQYF
TGTGCCAGCAGTTCGGGGGGGGCACAAGAGACCCAGTACTTC
>NA|14|TRBV12-3/TRBV12-4|NA|TRBJ1-5
CASSLRRTGSPQHF
TGTGCCAGCAGTTTGAGGCGCACAGGGTCGCCCCAGCATTTT
>many|15|TRBV4-2|NA|TRBJ1-6
CASSQDRGNNSPLHF
TGTGCCAGCAGCCAAGATCGGGGAAATAATTCACCCCTCCACTTT
>NA|14|TRBV6-2/TRBV6-3|TRBD1|TRBJ2-2
CASRTGIGFGELFF
TGTGCCAGCAGGACAGGGATCGGGTTCGGGGAGCTGTTTTTT
>few|14|TRBV10-3|NA|TRBJ1-1
CAISGTDWNTEAFF
TGTGCCATCAGTGGGACAGACTGGAACACTGAAGCTTTCTTT
>NA|14|TRBV24-1|NA|TRBJ2-1
CSKQFRVSYNEQFF
TGTTCAAAACAGTTTAGGGTTTCCTACAATGAGCAGTTCTTC
>many|14|TRBV29-1|NA|TRBJ2-7
CSVGRDTSSYEQYF
TGCAGCGTTGGCCGGGACACCTCCTCCTACGAGCAGTACTTC
>many|16|TRBV4-3|TRBD1|TRBJ2-5
CASSQLRDRVRGTQYF
TGCGCCAGCAGCCAACTCCGGGACAGAGTCAGGGGGACCCAGTACTTC
>many|14|TRBV11-2|NA|TRBJ2-6
CASIRGLGANVLTF
TGTGCCAGCATCCGGGGCCTTGGGGCCAACGTCCTGACTTTC
>few|16|TRBV9|TRBD1|TRBJ1-6
CASSAETGDRNSPLHF
TGTGCCAGCAGCGCCGAAACAGGGGATAGAAATTCACCCCTCCACTTT
>many|13|TRBV10-3|NA|TRBJ1-2
CAISGGGVYGYTF
TGTGCCATCAGTGGGGGAGGAGTCTATGGCTACACCTTC
>many|16|TRBV5-1|NA|TRBJ1-1
CASSSLPNPGSTEAFF
TGCGCCAGCAGCTCCCTCCCCAACCCGGGAAGCACTGAAGCTTTCTTT
>many|14|TRBV10-3|NA|TRBJ2-1
CAISISRNYNEQFF
TGTGCCATCAGCATTTCTAGAAACTACAATGAGCAGTTCTTC
>many|17|TRBV11-2|TRBD2|TRBJ2-2
CASSTSYVAGGPGELFF
TGTGCCAGCAGCACCTCTTATGTAGCGGGGGGGCCCGGGGAGCTGTTTTTT
>many|18|TRBV9|TRBD2|TRBJ2-3
CASSVELAGGTSTDTQYF
TGTGCCAGCAGCGTAGAACTAGCGGGGGGAACTAGCACAGATACGCAGTATTTT
>once|14|TRBV29-1|TRBD2|TRBJ2-2
CSVRWGGRAGELFF
TGCAGCGTCCGCTGGGGGGGGAGGGCCGGGGAGCTGTTTTTT
>few|19|TRBV28|NA|TRBJ2-5
CASSTSGFGDIVAGETQYF
TGTGCCAGCAGTACCTCGGGCTTTGGCGACATAGTAGCAGGAGAGACCCAGTACTTC
>few|14|TRBV5-6|NA|TRBJ2-1
CASSRRASRDEQFF
TGTGCCAGCAGCCGCCGGGCCTCACGCGATGAGCAGTTCTTC
>NA|15|TRBV12-3/TRBV12-4|TRBD1|TRBJ1-6
CGSSPRTGGKSPLHF
TGTGGCAGCAGTCCACGGACAGGGGGTAAGTCACCCCTCCACTTT
>many|15|TRBV27|NA|TRBJ1-5
CASSLSSGRDQPQHF
TGTGCCAGCAGTTTAAGCTCAGGGAGGGATCAGCCCCAGCATTTT
>many|15|TRBV12-3/TRBV12-4|NA|TRBJ2-6
CASRPGRPGANVLTF
TGTGCCAGCAGACCTGGGAGGCCTGGGGCCAACGTCCTGACTTTC
>many|14|TRBV5-1|TRBD2|TRBJ2-3
CASGDDRGGATQYF
TGCGCCAGCGGGGACGACCGGGGGGGCGCTACGCAGTATTTT
>many|14|TRBV5-1|NA|TRBJ2-3
CASSLGAVTDTQYF
TGCGCCAGCAGCTTGGGGGCGGTGACAGATACGCAGTATTTT
>many|16|TRBV7-2|NA|TRBJ1-4
CASSSRAGGANEKLFF
TGTGCCAGCAGCTCTAGGGCCGGCGGGGCTAATGAAAAACTGTTTTTT
>NA|18|TRBV2|TRBD1|TRBJ1-1
CAFRRDSRGLIMNTEAFF
TGTGCCTTCCGCAGGGATTCGAGGGGGCTGATAATGAACACTGAAGCTTTCTTT
>few|15|TRBV7-2|NA|TRBJ1-5
CASSFDYGSNQPQHF
TGTGCCAGCAGCTTTGACTACGGTAGCAATCAGCCCCAGCATTTT
>few|12|TRBV7-3|TRBD1|TRBJ1-6
CASSSTGGPLHF
TGTGCCAGCAGCTCCACAGGGGGACCCCTCCACTTT
>NA|14|TRBV12-3/TRBV12-4|NA|TRBJ1-3
CASSFNEAGNTIYF
TGTGCCAGCAGTTTTAACGAAGCTGGAAACACCATATATTTT
>few|15|TRBV28|TRBD2|TRBJ2-1
CASREELAGGNEQFF
TGTGCCAGTCGAGAGGAACTAGCGGGAGGGAATGAGCAGTTCTTC
>NA|11|TRBV29-1|NA|TRBJ2-3
CSVAGSRTQYF
TGCAGCGTTGCCGGATCTCGCACGCAGTATTTT
>few|13|TRBV20-1|NA|TRBJ1-1
CSPGAGPNTEAFF
TGCAGTCCTGGGGCAGGTCCGAACACTGAAGCTTTCTTT
>many|12|TRBV7-6|NA|TRBJ2-3
CASSWGSDTQYF
TGTGCCAGCAGCTGGGGGTCAGATACGCAGTATTTT
>NA|12|TRBV5-4|NA|TRBJ2-3
CASRGDTDTQYF
TGTGCCAGCAGAGGCGACACAGATACGCAGTATTTT
>many|15|TRBV24-1|TRBD2|TRBJ2-3
CATSERGGVTDTQYF
TGTGCCACCAGTGAGCGGGGGGGCGTCACAGATACGCAGTATTTT
>many|15|TRBV7-8|TRBD1|TRBJ2-5
CASRGTGRTQETQYF
TGTGCCAGTAGGGGGACAGGCCGAACCCAAGAGACCCAGTACTTC
>many|14|TRBV7-8|NA|TRBJ2-7
CASSRGETGIEQYF
TGTGCCAGCAGCAGAGGTGAAACAGGGATTGAGCAGTACTTC